Below, 21 T cell receptor beta chains from the same sample are listed, as sequenced in a study of glioma-infiltrating T cells. The iRepertoire nested amplicon-rescue multiplex PCR amplified TCR alpha and beta CDR3s from RNA. From the multiplex PCR reads, TCRdb called clonotypes with MiXCR, one entry per CDR3 protein. The sample comprises 150,000 or so distinct CDR3 sequences, about 39% of which are singletons, and over 15% rests with the top ten. The material sequenced was glioma tissue, nonneoplastic brain tissue, or PBMCs (not recorded which). Receptor source: a human donor with low-grade glioma or glioblastoma, undergoing nonglioma brain surgery, or in good health (not recorded which).

This chain joins TRBV27 and TRBJ1-6; the D is unclear. The germline V gene encodes CDR1 MNHEY and CDR2 SMNVEV (reference sequence). This CDR3 region has 16 residues. The V and J ends lost 3 bases and 0 bases respectively, with 9 bases between them. The CDR3 DNA sequence: TGTGCCAGCAGTTTGACCGAGAGCTCCTATAATTCACCCCTCCACTTT. As protein: CASSLTESSYNSPLHF.

The rearrangement uses TRBV7-2 and TRBJ1-2; D is unresolved. The V and J ends lost 1 base and 3 bases respectively, with 0 bases between them. The germline V gene has CDR1 SGHTA and CDR2 FQGNSA. CDR3 size: 11 residues. CDR3 sequence reads: CASSLDYGYTF. In DNA form, the CDR3 reads TGTGCCAGCAGCTTAGACTATGGCTACACCTTC.

The chain has TRBV4-2 and TRBJ2-1; D tentatively reads TRBD1 or TRBD2 (5 bases each). Germline values: CDR1 LGHNA, CDR2 YNFKEQ. The CDR3 length is 16 residues. Between the trimmed V and J ends, which lost 1 base and 4 bases, there was a span of 14 bases. This CDR3 reads CASSQGGVPAYNEQFF. DNA for the CDR3: TGTGCCAGCAGCCAAGGAGGGGTCCCCGCTTACAATGAGCAGTTCTTC.

The table lists this clonotype with a few counts. J is TRBJ2-7 and V is TRBV28, with TRBD1 identical over 7 bases. The CDR3 contains 13 residues. Germline trimming cut 7 bases from V and 4 bases from J; bases unmatched to any gene: 7. Per germline, CDR1 MDHEN and CDR2 SYDVKM. The CDR3 is CASNEQGKYEQYF. The CDR3 DNA reads TGTGCCAGCAACGAACAGGGGAAGTACGAGCAGTACTTC.

The chain combines TRBV7-6 with TRBJ2-1; unclear D gene. V lost 2 bases, J lost 2 bases, and 10 bases lay in between. Germline values: CDR1 SGHVS, CDR2 FNYEAQ. The CDR3 is 15 amino acids. DNA of the CDR3: TGTGCCAGCAGCTTAATGGATTCAACCTACAATGAGCAGTTCTTC. Its protein is CASSLMDSTYNEQFF.

This clonotype was counted a few times. J is TRBJ2-7 and V is TRBV2; D gene unclear. Trimming removed 6 bases from V and 4 bases from J, with 10 bases in between. This CDR3 region has 12 residues. Germline loops: CDR1 SNHLY, CDR2 FYNNEI. The CDR3 nucleotides read TGTGCCAGCAGGCGTTCTGATTACGAGCAGTACTTC. Translated: CASRRSDYEQYF.

To note about this clonotype: This may come from a read error, since a much larger clone is one base off. The rearrangement uses TRBV20-1 and TRBJ2-3; 9 bases match TRBD1. Germline V lookup: CDR1 DFQATT, CDR2 SNEGSKA (reference sequence). The CDR3 is 16 amino acids. The V segment lost 6 bases and the J segment 3 bases; nucleotides outside the gene matches: 13. The DNA for the CDR3 is TGCAGTGCCGGGGACAGGGAGAAATGGGTAACAGATACGCAGTATTTT. It specifies CSAGDREKWVTDTQYF.

Concerning this clonotype: An end of the junction does not agree with germline; a read error may underlie this. The genes are TRBV29-1 and TRBJ2-3, with D maybe TRBD2 (5 bases). CDR3 length: 13 residues. Germline lookup yields CDR1 SQVTM and CDR2 ANQGSEA. In nucleotides, the CDR3 is TGCAGCCTGAGGCTTCCTAGCACAGATACGAAGTATTTT. It encodes CSLRLPSTDTKYF.

The chain is built from TRBV6-1 and TRBJ2-7; 11 bases are a match to TRBD1. Germline CDR1 reads MNHNS; CDR2 reads SASEGT. V lost 6 bases, J lost 3 bases, and 7 bases stayed unmatched. CDR3 length: 15 amino acids. The CDR3 loop is CASSGLGTGGYEQYF. As DNA, the CDR3 is TGTGCCAGCAGCGGTCTCGGGACAGGGGGCTACGAGCAGTACTTC.

This clonotype has a count of ten or more. The chain combines TRBV7-9 with TRBJ2-7; D is tentatively TRBD1 or TRBD2 (5 bases each). The ends were cut back, 0 bases at V and 6 bases at J, with 9 bases in the middle. This CDR3 region has 13 residues. The germline V gene has CDR1 SEHNR and CDR2 FQNEAQ (reference sequence). In nucleotides, the CDR3 is TGTGCCAGCAGCTTAGCGGGACCTGGCGAGCAGTACTTC. Its translation: CASSLAGPGEQYF. Combining the CDR3 with reference TRBV7-9 and TRBJ2-7 gives the whole variable domain DTGVSQNPRHKITKRGQNVTFRCDPISEHNRLYWYRQTLGQGPEFLTYFQNEAQLEKSRLLSDRFSAERPKGSFSTLEIQRTEQGDSAMYLCASSLAGPGEQYFGPGTRLTVT.

This clonotype occurred a few times. This chain uses TRBV6-1 with TRBJ1-5; tentatively, D is TRBD1 (6 bases). Trimming left V 5 bases short and J 6 bases short, with 14 bases between. The length of the CDR3 is 14 residues. CDR1 and CDR2 from the germline V gene are MNHNS and SASEGT. In DNA form, the CDR3 reads TGTGCCAGCAGTTCGCGCCCACAGGGTCAGCCCCAGCATTTT. Protein product: CASSSRPQGQPQHF.

The V gene is TRBV27, the J gene TRBJ1-5, with D uncertain. Germline CDR1 MNHEY, CDR2 SMNVEV (reference sequence). The V and J ends lost 3 bases and 6 bases respectively, with 18 bases between them. This CDR3 comprises 16 residues. The CDR3 DNA sequence: TGTGCCAGCAGTTTCTCCCCGGTCCCGGGTGTTCAGCCCCAGCATTTT. Encoded protein: CASSFSPVPGVQPQHF.

The chain employs TRBV11-1 and TRBJ2-1; no firm D call. CDR3 length equals 14 residues. Per germline, CDR1 SGHAT and CDR2 FQDESV (reference sequence). With 5 bases removed from V and 4 bases from J, the gap between germline ends came to 12 bases. DNA for the CDR3: TGTGCCAGCAGCCCGACCAACGTTTACAATGAGCAGTTCTTC. It codes for CASSPTNVYNEQFF.

This clonotype was observed a single time. With a much larger clone just one base away, this may be a read error. The CDR3 region has the DNA TGCGGTGCTAGAGGGCAGCTGTCCACGGGCTACACCTTC. Residues: CGARGQLSTGYTF. The gene calls are TRBV20-1 and TRBJ1-2; D is undetermined. Germline assignment: CDR1 DFQATT and CDR2 SNEGSKA (reference sequence). The CDR3 is 13 residues long.

Only a few counts were recorded for this clonotype. The rearrangement joins TRBV6-2 or TRBV6-3 to TRBJ1-1; a possible D gene is TRBD1 (6 bases). With 4 bases removed from V and 3 bases from J, the gap between germline ends came to 9 bases. This CDR3 contains 13 residues. Germline CDR1 and CDR2: MNHEY and SVGEGT. CDR3 region: CASSWRGYTEAFF. Written as DNA, the CDR3 is TGTGCCAGCAGTTGGAGGGGGTACACTGAAGCTTTCTTT.

The V gene is TRBV29-1, the J gene TRBJ1-1; D might be TRBD1 (6 bases). V lost 4 bases and J lost 5, with 14 bases in between. The CDR3 runs 13 residues. Germline V CDR1 and CDR2: SQVTM, ANQGSEA. The CDR3, as DNA: TGCAGCGTTGGTCAGGGGAGTAAAACTGAAGCTTTCTTT. Amino acids: CSVGQGSKTEAFF. The complete variable domain, with remaining parts taken from reference TRBV29-1 and TRBJ1-1, reads SAVISQKPSRDICQRGTSLTIQCQVDSQVTMMFWYRQQPGQSLTLIATANQGSEATYESGFVIDKFPISRPNLTFSTLTVSNMSPEDSSIYLCSVGQGSKTEAFFGQGTRLTVV.

V and J are TRBV4-1 and TRBJ2-1; weak D call: TRBD1 (6 bases). Per the germline V gene, CDR1 is MGHRA and CDR2 is YSYEKL. This CDR3 spans 15 amino acids. V was shortened by 5 bases and J by 2 bases, with 13 bases between the two germline ends. DNA of the CDR3: TGCGCCAGCAGCGACGGGACATCAACCTACAATGAGCAGTTCTTC. Translated: CASSDGTSTYNEQFF.

V is TRBV12-5 and J is TRBJ2-1, with D possibly being TRBD1 (5 bases). Trimming shortened V by 5 bases and J by 9 bases, and 17 bases separated the two germline ends. CDR3 length equals 14 residues. In germline, CDR1 is LGHNT, CDR2 FRNRAP. The CDR3 spells CASGQLQVNGEQFF. CDR3 DNA sequence: TGTGCTAGTGGTCAATTACAGGTGAACGGTGAGCAGTTCTTC.

This clonotype was detected a few times. The chain carries TRBV6-1 and TRBJ2-5; D may be TRBD2 (5 bases). The CDR3 runs to 16 residues. V lost 5 bases and J lost 0, with 16 bases in between. Germline lookup yields CDR1 MNHNS and CDR2 SASEGT. CDR3 sequence: CASSPLGVGDQETQYF. The CDR3, as DNA: TGTGCCAGCAGTCCTCTCGGGGTCGGGGACCAAGAGACCCAGTACTTC.

V and J are TRBV7-7 and TRBJ1-6; D perhaps matches TRBD1 (5 bases). Trimming cost V 7 bases and J 10 bases, with 17 bases left between them. The germline gives CDR1 SSHAT, CDR2 FNYEAQ (reference sequence). The CDR3 sequence is 14 residues long. CDR3 amino acids: CASMSDSYQSPLHF. In nucleotides, the CDR3 is TGTGCCAGCATGTCTGACAGCTATCAGTCACCCCTCCACTTT.

The V and J genes are TRBV4-1 and TRBJ2-1, with TRBD1 matching 11 bases. V trimming: 3 bases; J trimming: 8 bases; junction bases outside the gene matches: 3. This CDR3 is built from 14 residues. The germline gives CDR1 MGHRA, CDR2 YSYEKL. CDR3 sequence reads: CASSQGTGGHEQFF. CDR3 bases: TGCGCCAGCAGCCAGGGGACAGGGGGTCATGAGCAGTTCTTC.